This TCR beta chain was obtained from a study of long-term antiretroviral therapy in people with HIV. Overall study findings and caveats: Drawn between about 2003 and 2017, the blood was possibly obtained under older ART regimens.

Survey-level resolution applied to immunoSEQ assay v3.0. Method: immunoSEQ multiplex PCR; TCRdb's copy keeps in-frame clones and lacks some. Of 25,000 to 35,000 clones in the sample, approximately 89% were seen once. To note about this clone: Its antigen is unknown.

Germline CDR1 is MNHEY and CDR2 is SVGAGI. The CDR3 is 12 residues long. Losses at the gene ends were 7 bases for V and 3 bases for J; bases not matched to a gene: 3. The material was unsorted PBMCs, obtained 3.1 years after starting antiretroviral therapy. V usage is TRBV6-5 and J usage is TRBJ2-7; 7 bases map to TRBD1. This TCR was sampled from a man younger than 35 with HIV. CDR3 coding DNA: TGTGCCAGCACCGGACAGGACTACGAGCAGTACTTC. Translated: CASTGQDYEQYF.